Below, 21 T cell receptor beta chains from the same sample are listed, as sequenced in a study of blood T cell repertoires in COVID-19. Clones were sequenced by immunoSEQ multiplex PCR, and TCRdb holds only the in-frame ones, with some missing. The sample lists more than 120,000 clones, about 83% seen once, with around 8.3% in the top ten. The specimen sequenced was peripheral blood. Receptors originate from a woman in her 50s with active or convalescent COVID-19.

The rearrangement uses TRBV28 and TRBJ2-3; 8 bases map to TRBD2. CDR1 is MDHEN, CDR2 SYDVKM, per germline. The CDR3 is 16 amino acids. J lost 5 bases, V lost 6 bases, and 13 bases had no gene match. CDR3 region: CASRTLTREGGDTQYF. The CDR3 coding sequence is TGTGCCAGCAGGACCCTTACTCGGGAGGGAGGAGATACGCAGTATTTT.

The V call is TRBV6-2 or TRBV6-3, the J call TRBJ2-5; possible D gene TRBD2, 6 bases. The CDR3 covers 15 residues. V dropped 2 bases and J dropped 1 base, with 11 bases sitting between them. Looked up from germline, CDR1 is MNHEY and CDR2 is SVGEGT. CDR3 in amino acids: CASSYGGGRQETQYF. DNA for the CDR3: TGTGCCAGCAGTTACGGCGGAGGGCGCCAAGAGACCCAGTACTTC.

J is TRBJ2-7 and V is TRBV4-2; 13 bases fit TRBD2. CDR3 length: 16 residues. The junction had 5 bases not matched to a gene; V was cut back by 3 bases and J by 3 bases. Germline assignment: CDR1 LGHNA and CDR2 YNFKEQ. The CDR3 bases are TGTGCCAGCAGCCAGGGGACTAGCGGGGACCACTACGAGCAGTACTTC. This encodes CASSQGTSGDHYEQYF.

V gene TRBV6-2 or TRBV6-3 combines with J gene TRBJ2-1; D is possibly TRBD1 (6 bases). V lost 6 bases, J lost 6 bases, and 12 bases lay in between. The CDR3 contains 13 residues. Germline loops: CDR1 MNHEY, CDR2 SVGEGT. CDR3 DNA sequence: TGTGCCAGCAGCCATGGACAGATCAATGAGCAGTTCTTC. Protein: CASSHGQINEQFF.

The chain combines TRBV27 with TRBJ1-5; D not resolved. The V end was cut by 2 bases, the J end by 3 bases, with 8 bases between. The CDR3 runs to 14 residues. CDR1 and CDR2 from the germline V gene are MNHEY and SMNVEV (reference sequence). CDR3 sequence reads: CASSLMGVNQPQHF. Written as DNA, the CDR3 is TGTGCCAGCAGTTTAATGGGAGTCAATCAGCCCCAGCATTTT.

CDR3 loop: CASSLGQGGSPLHF. CDR3 nucleotide sequence: TGTGCCAGCAGCTTAGGACAGGGTGGCTCACCCCTCCACTTT. This sequence joins TRBV11-2 and TRBJ1-6; 7 nucleotides match TRBD1. The J segment lost 10 bases and the V segment lost 1 base, leaving 4 bases of the junction unmatched. The germline V gene has CDR1 SGHAT and CDR2 FQNNGV. This CDR3 has 14 amino acids.

The V and J genes are TRBV28 and TRBJ2-7, with TRBD2 matching 14 bases. V was pared by 5 bases and J by 3 bases, with 3 bases of the junction left unmatched. Per germline, CDR1 MDHEN and CDR2 SYDVKM. The CDR3 length is 15 residues. CDR3 protein: CASSATSGGVYEQYF. The CDR3 region has the DNA TGTGCCAGCAGTGCGACTAGCGGGGGGGTCTACGAGCAGTACTTC.

The chain recombines TRBV18 with TRBJ2-3, with 10 bases identical to TRBD2. The CDR3 has 19 residues. In germline, CDR1 is KGHSH, CDR2 LQKENI. Germline trimming cut 4 bases from V and 2 bases from J; bases unmatched to any gene: 15. In DNA form, the CDR3 reads TGTGCCAGCTCACACTCAGGACTAGCGGACCAAACAATCACAGATACGCAGTATTTT. Translating gives CASSHSGLADQTITDTQYF.

The rearrangement uses TRBV7-8 and TRBJ2-3; the match to TRBD2 covers 10 bases. The V segment lost 5 bases and the J segment 5 bases; nucleotides outside the gene matches: 4. Germline V gene data show CDR1 as SGHVS and CDR2 as FQNEAQ. The CDR3 is 14 amino acids. CDR3 coding DNA: TGTGCCAGCAGCCCTAGCGGGGGAGGAGATACGCAGTATTTT. Amino acids: CASSPSGGGDTQYF.

The rearrangement links TRBV20-1 to TRBJ2-7; unclear D gene. The V end lost 3 bases, the J end lost 0 bases, and 9 bases lay between the germline ends. The CDR3 consists of 13 residues. In germline, CDR1 is DFQATT, CDR2 SNEGSKA (reference sequence). The CDR3 region has the DNA TGCAGTGCTAGTATTCCGAGCTCCTACGAGCAGTACTTC. Its protein product is CSASIPSSYEQYF.

This chain links TRBV7-9 with TRBJ2-7, with a possible D match to TRBD2 (6 bases). CDR1 is SEHNR and CDR2 is FQNEAQ in the germline V gene (reference sequence). V lost 1 base and J lost 3, with 10 bases in between. The CDR3 consists of 14 residues. The CDR3 here is CASSLGRGFYEQYF. The CDR3 DNA follows: TGTGCCAGCAGCTTAGGCCGGGGGTTCTACGAGCAGTACTTC.

The chain links TRBV5-1 to TRBJ2-1; 10 bases match TRBD2. Germline V gives CDR1 SGHRS, CDR2 YFSETQ. There are 16 residues in the CDR3. Trimming removed 4 bases from V and 3 bases from J; junction bases left unmatched: 7. The DNA of the CDR3 is TGCGCCAGCAGCGGAACTAGCGGGACTAACTACAATGAGCAGTTCTTC. It yields the protein CASSGTSGTNYNEQFF.

The J gene is TRBJ2-1, the V gene TRBV7-9; 13 bases agree with TRBD2. This CDR3 has 19 residues. J was trimmed by 7 bases and V by 3 bases; bases with no gene match: 15. Germline CDR1 and CDR2: SEHNR and FQNEAQ (reference sequence). Here the CDR3 DNA reads TGTGCCAGCAGCTTTTCCCAACTCACTAGCGGGAGGGCCACTAATGAGCAGTTCTTC. Amino acid sequence: CASSFSQLTSGRATNEQFF.

J is TRBJ1-5 and V is TRBV28; D is possibly TRBD1 (5 bases). Trimming removed 5 bases at V and 4 bases at J, with 12 bases between. This CDR3 region has 14 residues. Germline-derived CDR1 and CDR2 are MDHEN and SYDVKM. CDR3 sequence reads: CASSNGGFNQPQHF. The CDR3 coding sequence is TGTGCCAGCAGTAATGGGGGGTTTAATCAGCCCCAGCATTTT. Looking up the rest from reference TRBV28 and TRBJ1-5 gives the full variable domain: DVKVTQSSRYLVKRTGEKVFLECVQDMDHENMFWYRQDPGLGLRLIYFSYDVKMKEKGDIPEGYSVSREKKERFSLILESASTNQTSMYLCASSNGGFNQPQHFGDGTRLSIL.

The genes are TRBV27 and TRBJ2-5; 8 nucleotides line up with TRBD1. The CDR3 spans 17 residues. Germline values: CDR1 MNHEY, CDR2 SMNVEV (reference sequence). After removal of 2 bases from V and 3 bases from J, the junction contained 11 bases not matched to a gene. This CDR3 is CASSLKGRTGTEETQYF. The CDR3 DNA is TGTGCCAGCAGTTTAAAGGGGAGGACAGGGACCGAAGAGACCCAGTACTTC.

This clone was counted once. V is TRBV10-3 and J is TRBJ1-3, with D uncertain. V was trimmed by 6 bases and J by 4 bases, leaving 10 bases between them. The CDR3 has 13 residues. In germline, CDR1 is ENHRY, CDR2 SYGVKD. The CDR3 is CAISPGLGNTIYF. CDR3 coding DNA: TGTGCCATCAGCCCCGGGTTGGGAAACACCATATATTTT.

This rearrangement joins TRBV5-6 to TRBJ1-5, with 7 nucleotides matching TRBD1. The CDR3 spans 16 residues. CDR1 is SGHDT, CDR2 YYEEEE, per germline. J was trimmed by 3 bases and V by 1 base; bases with no gene match: 7. This CDR3 is CASSLRGDRVNQPQHF. The DNA of the CDR3 is TGTGCCAGCAGCTTGAGGGGGGACAGAGTCAATCAGCCCCAGCATTTT.

The chain carries TRBV5-1 and TRBJ2-7; 7 nucleotides match TRBD2. The germline V gene encodes CDR1 SGHRS and CDR2 YFSETQ. There are 14 residues in the CDR3. J gave up 2 bases and V 4 bases, and 6 bases lay outside the gene matches. CDR3 nucleotides: TGCGCCAGCAGCGGTCTAGCGGAGCCCTACGAGCAGTACTTC. It codes for CASSGLAEPYEQYF.

For this clone: Other nucleotide sequences in the sample specify the same CDR3. The chain joins TRBV30 to TRBJ1-3, with D uncertain. Trimming pared 0 bases from V and 1 base from J, leaving 4 bases between. This CDR3 contains 13 residues. The germline V gene has CDR1 GTSNPN and CDR2 SVGIG (reference sequence). As DNA, the CDR3 is TGTGCCTGGAGTGTATTATCTGGAAACACCATATATTTT. It translates to CAWSVLSGNTIYF. Full variable domain (missing parts from reference TRBV30 and TRBJ1-3): SQTIHQWPATLVQPVGSPLSLECTVEGTSNPNLYWYRQAAGRGLQLLFYSVGIGQISSEVPQNLSASRPQDRQFILSSKKLLLSDSGFYLCAWSVLSGNTIYFGEGSWLTVV.

The chain employs TRBV25-1 and TRBJ2-1; 7 bases align to TRBD2. The CDR3 runs to 16 residues. Trimming removed 4 bases from V and 10 bases from J; junction bases left unmatched: 16. Germline V gene data show CDR1 as MGHDK and CDR2 as SYGVNS. CDR3 sequence (DNA): TGTGCCAGCAGTGCCTCCGAGTCGCGGGAGACTGACGAGCAGTTCTTC. As protein: CASSASESRETDEQFF.

This clone was seen a single time. V and J are TRBV4-3 and TRBJ2-1, with 13 positions matching TRBD2. The CDR3 loop spans 18 amino acids. Unmatched junction bases numbered 15, after V lost 2 bases and J lost 11 bases. CDR1 and CDR2 (germline): LGHNA, YSLEER. The CDR3 is CASSQPLTPGLAGRQQFF. The CDR3 DNA reads as TGCGCCAGCAGCCAACCATTAACCCCGGGACTAGCGGGGAGGCAGCAGTTCTTC.